The T cell receptor beta chain under discussion was sequenced for a study of blood T cell repertoires in COVID-19. Across the study: Donors in the United States, Italy and Spain gave samples during acute or convalescent COVID-19.

The CDR3 runs to 11 residues. V lost 7 bases, J lost 8 bases, and 14 bases lay in between. CDR1 DFQATT and CDR2 SNEGSKA come from the germline V gene (reference sequence). Here immunoSEQ multiplex PCR was the method, and the copy in TCRdb shows in-frame clones only, minus some. Among approximately 36,000 clones, about 88% were seen once, and the ten largest hold 2% to 2.5%. This TCR was sampled from a human donor in a cohort sampled during active COVID-19. Material for sequencing was peripheral blood. V and J are TRBV20-1 and TRBJ1-2; a possible D gene is TRBD1 (5 bases). The CDR3 nucleotides are TGCAGTGAACAGGTCGTGGGAGGCTACACCTTC. Translating it yields CSEQVVGGYTF.